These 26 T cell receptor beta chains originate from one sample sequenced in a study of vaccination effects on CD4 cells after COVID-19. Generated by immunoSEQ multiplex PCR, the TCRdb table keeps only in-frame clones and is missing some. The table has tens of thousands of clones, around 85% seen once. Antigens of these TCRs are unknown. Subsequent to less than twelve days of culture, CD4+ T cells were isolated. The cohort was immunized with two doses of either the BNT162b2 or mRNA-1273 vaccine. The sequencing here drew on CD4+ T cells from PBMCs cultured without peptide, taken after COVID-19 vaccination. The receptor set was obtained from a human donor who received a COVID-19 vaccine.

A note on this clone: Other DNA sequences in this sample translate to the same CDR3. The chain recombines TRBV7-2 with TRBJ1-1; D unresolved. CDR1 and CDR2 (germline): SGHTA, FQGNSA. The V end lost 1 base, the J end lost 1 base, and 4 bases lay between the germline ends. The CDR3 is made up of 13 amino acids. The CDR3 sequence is CASSLDRNTEAFF. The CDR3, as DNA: TGTGCCAGCAGCTTAGACAGGAACACTGAAGCTTTCTTT.

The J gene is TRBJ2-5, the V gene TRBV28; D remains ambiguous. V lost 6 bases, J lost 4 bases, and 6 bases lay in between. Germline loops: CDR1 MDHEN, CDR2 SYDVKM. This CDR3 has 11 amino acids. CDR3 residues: CASSLVETQYF. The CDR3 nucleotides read TGTGCCAGCAGCCTCGTAGAGACCCAGTACTTC.

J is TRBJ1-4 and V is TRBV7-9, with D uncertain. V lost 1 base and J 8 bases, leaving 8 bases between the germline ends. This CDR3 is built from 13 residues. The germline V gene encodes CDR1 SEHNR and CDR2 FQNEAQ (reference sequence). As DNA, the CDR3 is TGTGCCAGCAGCTTAGGGGGTTGGGAAAAACTGTTTTTT. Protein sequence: CASSLGGWEKLFF.

CDR3 coding DNA: TGTGCCAGCTCACCACGCGGCGGATACTACGAGCAGTACGTC. Its protein product is CASSPRGGYYEQYV. The V and J genes are TRBV18 and TRBJ2-7; no clear D gene. The CDR3 has 14 amino acids. Germline V gene data show CDR1 as KGHSH and CDR2 as LQKENI. Trimming cost V 1 base and J 3 bases, with 10 bases left between them.

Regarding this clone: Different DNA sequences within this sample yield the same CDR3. The CDR3: CASSGGDSGANVLTF. The CDR3 DNA sequence: TGCGCCAGCAGCGGAGGGGACTCTGGGGCCAACGTCCTGACTTTC. This chain links TRBV5-1 with TRBJ2-6, with a tentative D call TRBD2 (6 bases). With 4 bases removed from V and 0 bases from J, the gap between germline ends came to 8 bases. The CDR3 runs to 15 residues. The germline V gene has CDR1 SGHRS and CDR2 YFSETQ.

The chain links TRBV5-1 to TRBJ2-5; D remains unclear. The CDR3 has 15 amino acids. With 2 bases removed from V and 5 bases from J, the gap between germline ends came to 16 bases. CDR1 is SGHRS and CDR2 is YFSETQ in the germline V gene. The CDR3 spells CASSFNGPSMETQYF. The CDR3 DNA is TGCGCCAGCAGCTTCAACGGGCCCTCAATGGAGACCCAGTACTTC.

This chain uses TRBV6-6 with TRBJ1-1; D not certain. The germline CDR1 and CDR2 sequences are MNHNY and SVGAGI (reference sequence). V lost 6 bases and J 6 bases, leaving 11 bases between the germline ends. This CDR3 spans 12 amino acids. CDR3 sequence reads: CASRPGSAEAFF. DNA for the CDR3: TGTGCCAGCAGGCCGGGGTCGGCTGAAGCTTTCTTT.

In DNA form, the CDR3 reads TGCGCCAGCAGCTTGGTGTCTAGCGGGGTAAGCGTCCTGACTTTC. This sequence encodes CASSLVSSGVSVLTF. The genes are TRBV5-1 and TRBJ2-6; 9 bases are shared with TRBD2. There are 15 residues in the CDR3. After removal of 0 bases from V and 12 bases from J, the junction contained 7 bases not matched to a gene. Germline V gives CDR1 SGHRS, CDR2 YFSETQ.

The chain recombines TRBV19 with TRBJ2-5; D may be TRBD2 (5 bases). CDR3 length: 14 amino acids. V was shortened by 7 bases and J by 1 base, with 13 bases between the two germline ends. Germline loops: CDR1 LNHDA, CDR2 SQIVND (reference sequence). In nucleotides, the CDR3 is TGTGCCAGTAATCGGATGGCGGGCCAAGAGACCCAGTACTTC. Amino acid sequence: CASNRMAGQETQYF.

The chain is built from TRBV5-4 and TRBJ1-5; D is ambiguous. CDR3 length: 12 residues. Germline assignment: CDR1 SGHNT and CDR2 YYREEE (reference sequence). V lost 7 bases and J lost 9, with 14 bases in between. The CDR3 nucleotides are TGTGCCAGCGGTACCGGCTCAGGGCCCCAGCATTTT. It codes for CASGTGSGPQHF.

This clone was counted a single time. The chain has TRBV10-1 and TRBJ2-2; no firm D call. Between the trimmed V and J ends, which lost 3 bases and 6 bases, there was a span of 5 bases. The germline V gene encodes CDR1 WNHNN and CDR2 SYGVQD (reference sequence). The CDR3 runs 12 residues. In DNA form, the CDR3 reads TGCGCCAGCAGTGAAGGGTCCGGGGAGCTGTTTTTT. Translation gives CASSEGSGELFF.

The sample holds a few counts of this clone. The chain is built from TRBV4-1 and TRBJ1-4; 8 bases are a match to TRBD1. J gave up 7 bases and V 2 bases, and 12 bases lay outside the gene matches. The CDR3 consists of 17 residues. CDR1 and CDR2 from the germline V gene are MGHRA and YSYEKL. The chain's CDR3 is CASSQSPRTGPIEKLFF. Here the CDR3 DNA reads TGCGCCAGCAGCCAAAGTCCGCGGACAGGGCCGATTGAAAAACTGTTTTTT.

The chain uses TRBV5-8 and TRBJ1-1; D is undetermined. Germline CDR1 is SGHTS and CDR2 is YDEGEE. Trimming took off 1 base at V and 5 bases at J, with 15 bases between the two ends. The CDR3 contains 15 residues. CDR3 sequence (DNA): TGTGCCAGCAGCTTGTTTCTCACGGCTCAAACTGAAGCTTTCTTT. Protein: CASSLFLTAQTEAFF.

CDR3 nucleotide sequence: TGTGCCAGCAGTTTATTTCCGAACACTGAAGCTTTCTTT. Amino acid sequence: CASSLFPNTEAFF. The chain couples TRBV27 to TRBJ1-1; D gene unclear. This CDR3 has 13 residues. CDR1 and CDR2 (germline): MNHEY, SMNVEV (reference sequence). V lost 1 base and J lost 1, with 4 bases in between.

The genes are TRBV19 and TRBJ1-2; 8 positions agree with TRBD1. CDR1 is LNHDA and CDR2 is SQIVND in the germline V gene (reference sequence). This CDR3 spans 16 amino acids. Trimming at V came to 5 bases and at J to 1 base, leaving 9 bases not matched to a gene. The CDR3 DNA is TGTGCCAGTAGTCAGAACAGGGGGTCCTTTAACTATGGCTACACCTTC. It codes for CASSQNRGSFNYGYTF.

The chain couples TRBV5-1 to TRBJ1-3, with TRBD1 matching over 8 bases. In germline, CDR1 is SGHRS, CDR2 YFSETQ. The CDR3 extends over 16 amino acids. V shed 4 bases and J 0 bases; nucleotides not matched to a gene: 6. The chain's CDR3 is CASSGGQVISGNTIYF. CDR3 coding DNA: TGCGCCAGCAGCGGGGGACAGGTGATCTCTGGAAACACCATATATTTT.

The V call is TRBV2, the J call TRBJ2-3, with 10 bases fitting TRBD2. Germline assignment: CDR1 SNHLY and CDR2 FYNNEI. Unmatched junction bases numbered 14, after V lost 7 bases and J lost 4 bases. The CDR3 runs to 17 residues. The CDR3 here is CASTERLAGARADTQYF. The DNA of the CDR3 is TGTGCCAGCACCGAGAGGCTAGCGGGGGCCAGGGCAGATACGCAGTATTTT.

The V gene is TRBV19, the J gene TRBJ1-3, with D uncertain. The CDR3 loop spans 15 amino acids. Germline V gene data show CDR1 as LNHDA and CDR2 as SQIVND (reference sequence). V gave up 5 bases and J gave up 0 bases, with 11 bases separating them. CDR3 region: CASSRPGLSGNTIYF. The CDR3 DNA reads TGTGCCAGTAGTCGCCCGGGCCTCTCTGGAAACACCATATATTTT.

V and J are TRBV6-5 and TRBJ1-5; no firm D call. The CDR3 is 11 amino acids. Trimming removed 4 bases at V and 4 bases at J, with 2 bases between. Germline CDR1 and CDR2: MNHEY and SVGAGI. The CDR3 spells CASSSNQPQHF. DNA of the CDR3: TGTGCCAGCAGTTCGAATCAGCCCCAGCATTTT.

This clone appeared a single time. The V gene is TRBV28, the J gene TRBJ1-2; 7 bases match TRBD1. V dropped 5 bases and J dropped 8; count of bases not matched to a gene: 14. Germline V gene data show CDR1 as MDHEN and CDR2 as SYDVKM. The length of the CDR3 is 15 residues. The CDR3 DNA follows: TGTGCCAGCAGTACCTACGGACAGGCGACGGGGGGCTACACCTTC. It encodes CASSTYGQATGGYTF.

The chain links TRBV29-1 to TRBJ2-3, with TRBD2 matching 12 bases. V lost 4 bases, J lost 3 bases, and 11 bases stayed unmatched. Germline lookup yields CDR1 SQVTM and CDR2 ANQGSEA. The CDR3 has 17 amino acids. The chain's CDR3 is CSVVLAGGPRRTDTQYF. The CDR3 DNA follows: TGCAGCGTTGTGCTAGCGGGGGGGCCGAGGAGGACAGATACGCAGTATTTT.

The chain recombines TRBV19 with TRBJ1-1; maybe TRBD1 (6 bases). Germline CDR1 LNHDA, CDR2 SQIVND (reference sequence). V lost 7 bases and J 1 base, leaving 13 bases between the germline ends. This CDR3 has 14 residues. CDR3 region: CASITDRSNTEAFF. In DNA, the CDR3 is TGTGCCAGTATCACCGACAGGTCGAACACTGAAGCTTTCTTT. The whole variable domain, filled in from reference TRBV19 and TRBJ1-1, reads DGGITQSPKYLFRKEGQNVTLSCEQNLNHDAMYWYRQDPGQGLRLIYYSQIVNDFQKGDIAEGYSVSREKKESFPLTVTSAQKNPTAFYLCASITDRSNTEAFFGQGTRLTVV.

CDR3 DNA sequence: TGTGCCTGGAGCCGGCAGGGGGCGCGGGGCTACACCTTC. Protein product: CAWSRQGARGYTF. This chain links TRBV30 with TRBJ1-2; 8 nucleotides agree with TRBD1. V was pared by 3 bases and J by 8 bases, with 8 bases of the junction left unmatched. From germline, CDR1 is GTSNPN and CDR2 SVGIG (reference sequence). This CDR3 has 13 residues.

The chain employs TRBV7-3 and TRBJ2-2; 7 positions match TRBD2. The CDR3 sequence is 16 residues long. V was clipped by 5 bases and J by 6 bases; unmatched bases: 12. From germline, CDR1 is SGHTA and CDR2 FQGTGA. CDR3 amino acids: CASSPTLAVGPGELFF. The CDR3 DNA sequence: TGTGCCAGCAGCCCGACCCTAGCGGTCGGTCCCGGGGAGCTGTTTTTT.

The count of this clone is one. CDR3 protein: CASTSSYNSPLHF. The CDR3 nucleotides are TGTGCCAGCACCAGCTCCTATAATTCACCCCTCCACTTT. The V gene is TRBV7-8, the J gene TRBJ1-6, with D unclear. CDR1 SGHVS and CDR2 FQNEAQ come from the germline V gene. The CDR3 is 13 residues long. Trimming took 7 bases from V and 0 from J, leaving 4 bases between them.

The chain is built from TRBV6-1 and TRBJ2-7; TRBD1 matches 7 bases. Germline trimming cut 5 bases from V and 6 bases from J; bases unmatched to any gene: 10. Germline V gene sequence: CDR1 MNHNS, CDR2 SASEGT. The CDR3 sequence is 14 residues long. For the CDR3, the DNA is TGTGCCAGCAGTACTTACGACAGGGTAGGCGAGCAGTACGTC. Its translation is CASSTYDRVGEQYV.